This TCR beta chain was recovered during a study of blood T cell repertoires in COVID-19. Germline V gene sequence: CDR1 SGHRS, CDR2 YFSETQ. CDR3 length equals 13 residues. With 4 bases removed from V and 6 bases from J, the gap between germline ends came to 14 bases. This clone was observed a single time. Clones were sequenced by immunoSEQ multiplex PCR, and TCRdb holds only the in-frame ones, with some missing. The table lists 88,000 or so clones, roughly 82% of them singletons. The sequence was obtained from an elderly man with acute or convalescent COVID-19. Sequencing was performed on peripheral blood. The V gene is TRBV5-1, the J gene TRBJ2-7, with a possible D match to TRBD2 (7 bases). The CDR3 nucleotides are TGCGCCAGCAGCCGTAACAGGGAGGGCGAGCAGTACTTC. Amino acids: CASSRNREGEQYF. The full variable domain, rest sourced from reference TRBV5-1 and TRBJ2-7, is KAGVTQTPRYLIKTRGQQVTLSCSPISGHRSVSWYQQTPGQGLQFLFEYFSETQRNKGNFPGRFSGRQFSNSRSEMNVSTLELGDSALYLCASSRNREGEQYFGPGTRLTVT.